Sequencing of this T cell receptor beta chain was carried out in a study of regulatory T cells in long-lasting Graves disease (dated by TCRdb to the early 2020s). Background for the entire study: Patients with newly diagnosed Graves' disease had been on antithyroid drugs for under 3 months. This study used TCR sequencing and RNA sequencing of peripheral blood to compare persistent Graves' disease patients against newly diagnosed Graves' disease patients. The study was conducted in China and was registered as a clinical trial. TCR sequencing covered roughly 13 persistent and around 20 newly diagnosed Graves' disease patients, around 35 samples in total.

Many counts were recorded for this clonotype. Its antigen specificity is not known. No base-level quality is on record; no much larger clone is a single base apart. Taken from the germline V gene, the CDR1 and CDR2 loops are SNHLY and FYNNEI. V is reduced by 7 bases and J by 3 bases, leaving a spacing of 15 bases between them. The cysteine opens and the phenylalanine closes a CDR3 of 14 amino acids. CDR3 DNA only is kept here, 42 bases in frame from base 1. Libraries were made using multiplex PCR. TCRdb records Illumina HiSeq 4000 as the sequencer. To build TCR beta libraries, CDR3 regions were amplified by Arm-PCR using iRepertoire HTBI primers. Before sequencing, the PCR products underwent gel purification. Per the source publication's procedure: A total of 62 TRBV and 14 TRBJ segments were identified across samples and were used for gene usage analysis of CDR3 amino acid clonotypes. COPE and FqMerger were used to merge filtered high-quality paired reads into contigs. Contigs were aligned with BLAST to IMGT TRBV, TRBD and TRBJ reference genes, and CDR3 was defined per IMGT. Any clonotype with a frequency above 0.1% was counted as a highly expanded clone. Shannon entropy served as the measure of repertoire diversity, while the Gini coefficient captured V-J evenness. A clonotype found in more than one individual was treated as public. In-frame beta chains were kept once TCRdb had trimmed the public reads at Q25 with fastp and called clones with MiXCR. Duplicate CDR3 protein sequences are folded into a single record with the most common DNA and genes. The V and J calls and clone size are TCRdb's, not the authors'. This sample is represented by a few hundred thousand distinct CDR3 sequences; around 15% of them were singletons. Around 20% of the sample rests with the top ten.

Per the publication, the time point label means: newly diagnosed GD, antithyroid drugs for less than 3 months. For both TCR sequencing and RNA sequencing, RNA was extracted from PBMCs using TRIzol. The diagnosis of Graves' disease followed American Thyroid Association guidelines. The patients came from an endocrinology department in Xi'an, China. Each patient gave about 10 milliliters of peripheral blood, collected in an EDTA anticoagulant tube. Ficoll Paque Plus density gradient separation was used to isolate PBMCs, and no further T cell sorting was performed. An Agilent 2100 Bioanalyzer and agarose gel were used to check RNA quality, and a NanoDrop 2000 was used to measure RNA concentration. The full study reports these points: Patients with persistent disease shared more public clonotypes (roughly 2,900) than newly diagnosed patients did (roughly 970). The small sample size was acknowledged by the authors as a limitation that may reduce accuracy. The study examined only peripheral blood because the primary lesion, thyroid tissue, could not be accessed. Sequencing and analysis were restricted to the TCR beta chain. Compared with newly diagnosed patients, patients with persistent Graves' disease had lower TCR Shannon entropy and fewer highly expanded clones, which suggests clonal expansion. Persistent disease showed preferential use of TRBV28, TRBJ1-2 and TRBJ2-5, whereas newly diagnosed disease favored TRBV20-1 and TRBJ2-1.

This sample was also put to use in a study of T cells in Graves' hyperthyroidism and ophthalmopathy. The other study reports the following: Stable Graves' hyperthyroidism was defined as the absence of progression to ophthalmopathy over 18 months of follow-up. Hyperthyroidism patients were newly diagnosed, with disease duration under 2 months, and aged 18 to 65 years. Exclusion was applied to patients with uncontrolled infections, other autoimmune diseases, pregnancy or lactation. Diagnoses were established on the basis of clinical symptoms, serum thyroxine and TRAb, thyroid ultrasound, and orbital computed tomography. The TCR CDR3 was subjected to a first round of RT-PCR using the HTBI primer set and the Qiagen OneStep RT-PCR kit. Most expanded thyroid clonotypes (frequency above 0.001) were also found in blood, which suggests that blood repertoires may mirror thyroid immune responses. Ophthalmopathy was separated from stable hyperthyroidism by a 13 V-J signature model, with roughly 88% sensitivity and 81% to 83% specificity obtained in cross-validation and 80%/75% obtained in testing. In validation, the model predicted progression to ophthalmopathy with 65% to 71% sensitivity and approximately 74% specificity, a median of roughly seven months before onset. TCR V-J signatures able to tell the groups apart were searched for in a discovery cohort of 90 to 100 patients, of whom 43 had Graves' ophthalmopathy and around 58 had stable Graves' hyperthyroidism. An independent validation cohort of about 19 hyperthyroidism patients and some 15 patients who later progressed to ophthalmopathy tested prospective prediction of ophthalmopathy. For training and testing, the roughly 93 patients in the discovery cohort were randomly divided in a 7:3 ratio. Thyroid tissue and blood T-cell repertoires from over 5 Graves' hyperthyroidism patients were also compared in the study. Once sampling was done, hyperthyroidism patients were given methimazole at a starting dose of 30 mg daily, whereas ophthalmopathy patients were given high-dose intravenous methylprednisolone. Libraries were constructed in a second round of multiplex PCR, after which size selection and purification were performed. The libraries were sequenced on an Illumina HiSeq2000 using paired-end 100 bp reads. SOAPnuke was used to process the raw data, with reads discarded if the reads contained adapters or uncalled bases, had a mean Phred below 15, or lacked an exact constant-primer or identifier match. COPE v1.2.5 was used to merge the high-quality paired reads, and each unique nucleotide sequence was defined as a clonotype. Clonotypes were aligned to IMGT TRBV, TRBD and TRBJ reference segments using MiTCR v1.1. Analysis was restricted to V-J combinations with a frequency above 0.0001, which covered 99% to 99.2% of repertoires. A TCS score was defined as the ratio between F50 (clonal expansion) and ExV (chaos), using BLOSUM62-based TCRdist between CDR3 peptides within each V-J. Welch's t-statistics and random forest reduced some 510 V-J features to about 13, which were used in a naive Bayes classifier (R e1071). Sample size was not statistically predetermined, and blinding of investigators to group allocation was not performed. TCR Vbeta CDR3 sequencing of roughly 140 peripheral blood samples (approximately 44 ophthalmopathy, 75 hyperthyroidism and around 17 progressor patients) is reported in the paper.

The specimen comprised peripheral blood mononuclear cells (PBMCs), sampled at new diagnosis, from a patient treated with antithyroid drugs. The chain is assembled from TRBV2 and TRBJ2-5; no confident D gene assignment can be made. This sequence was found in a woman in her late teens or twenties with Graves disease. Donor details come from another sample of the same person, matched by shared clones. The CDR3 is CASKELHSKETQYF. The DNA sequence is TGTGCCAGCAAAGAGTTGCATAGTAAAGAGACCCAGTACTTC. Here the CDR3 is joined to the reference TRBV2 and TRBJ2-5 genes, and the full variable domain is: EPEVTQTPSHQVTQMGQEVILRCVPISNHLYFYWYRQILGQKVEFLVSFYNNEISEKSEIFDDQFSVERPDGSNFTLKIRSTKLEDSAMYFCASKELHSKETQYFGPGTRLLVL.